Below, 2 T cell receptor beta chains from the same sample are listed, as sequenced in a study of T cells in Graves' hyperthyroidism and ophthalmopathy. Amplified TCR beta CDR3 regions derived from RNA transcripts. The HTBI primer set served for first-round RT-PCR of the TCR CDR3. Via MiXCR, TCRdb re-called the multiplex PCR reads, giving one row per CDR3 protein. The sample includes fewer than 650,000 distinct CDR3 sequences, 11% to 15% of them seen just once. Sequenced input: blood. The receptors derive from a woman aged 18-29 years with Graves' ophthalmopathy.

This clonotype was counted at least ten times. This chain connects TRBV11-2 to TRBJ2-5; tentatively, D is TRBD1 (6 bases). The CDR3 length is 13 residues. Germline V gene lookup returns CDR1 SGHAT and CDR2 FQNNGV. V gave up 5 bases and J gave up 5 bases, with 12 bases separating them. The CDR3 region has the DNA TGTGCCAGCAGCCCCACAGGGAAGGAGACCCAGTACTTC. Protein product: CASSPTGKETQYF.

This clonotype was detected ten times or more. The chain couples TRBV2 to TRBJ2-5, with no clear D. The CDR3 totals 14 residues. Trimming took 0 bases from V and 3 from J, leaving 8 bases between them. Germline assignment: CDR1 SNHLY and CDR2 FYNNEI. CDR3 bases: TGTGCCAGCAGTGAAGCGGTCCCTAAAGAGACCCAGTACTTC. Translated: CASSEAVPKETQYF.